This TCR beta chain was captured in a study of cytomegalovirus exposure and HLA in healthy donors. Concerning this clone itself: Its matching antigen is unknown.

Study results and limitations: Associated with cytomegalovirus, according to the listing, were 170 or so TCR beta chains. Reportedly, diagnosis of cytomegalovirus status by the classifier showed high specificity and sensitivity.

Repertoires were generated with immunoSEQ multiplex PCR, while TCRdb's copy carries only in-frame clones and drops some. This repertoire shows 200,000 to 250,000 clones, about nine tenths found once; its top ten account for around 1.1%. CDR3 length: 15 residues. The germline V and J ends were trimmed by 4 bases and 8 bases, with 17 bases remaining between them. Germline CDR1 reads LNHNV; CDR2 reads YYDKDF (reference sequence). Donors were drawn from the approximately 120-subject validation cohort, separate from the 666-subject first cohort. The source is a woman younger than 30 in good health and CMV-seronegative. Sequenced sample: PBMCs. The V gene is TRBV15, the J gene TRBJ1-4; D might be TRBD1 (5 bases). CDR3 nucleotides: TGTGCCACCAGCAACAGGAAGGGCAGGGTAGAAAAACTGTTTTTT. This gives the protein CATSNRKGRVEKLFF. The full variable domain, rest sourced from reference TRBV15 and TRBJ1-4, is DAMVIQNPRYQVTQFGKPVTLSCSQTLNHNVMYWYQQKSSQAPKLLFHYYDKDFNNEADTPDNFQSRRPNTSFCFLDIRSPGLGDTAMYLCATSNRKGRVEKLFFGSGTQLSVL.